The 29 T cell receptor beta chains below all came from one sample that was sequenced in a study of T-cell memory formation after mild COVID-19. TCRdb reprocessed the 5' RACE reads via MiXCR and lists one record per CDR3 protein. The sample contains around 510,000 distinct CDR3 sequences, approximately 21% of which appear only once. Sequenced sample: PBMCs or a T cell subset sorted from them (not recorded which). These TCRs come from an adult woman who had mild COVID-19 (a few samples of this study predate the infection). Cell type and time point are not known.

In DNA form, the CDR3 reads TGTGCCAGCAGCCCGCCCCCGGCTAGCGACGAGCAGTACTTC. Protein sequence: CASSPPPASDEQYF. The chain couples TRBV7-2 to TRBJ2-7; D is possibly TRBD2 (6 bases). This CDR3 is 14 amino acids long. V was pared by 5 bases and J by 5 bases, with 16 bases between. Germline CDR1 SGHTA, CDR2 FQGNSA.

This clonotype was seen a few times. V and J are TRBV10-3 and TRBJ2-3; 9 nucleotides align to TRBD2. The CDR3 consists of 13 residues. Germline loops: CDR1 ENHRY, CDR2 SYGVKD. With V trimmed by 11 bases and J by 0 bases, 3 bases remained unmatched. Here the CDR3 DNA reads TGTGCCGCGCGGGGGGGCAGCACAGATACGCAGTATTTT. Translated: CAARGGSTDTQYF.

The rearrangement joins TRBV24-1 to TRBJ2-1, with a tentative D call TRBD1 (5 bases). Trimming stripped 2 bases from V and 2 bases from J, with 12 bases between. The germline V gene has CDR1 KGHDR and CDR2 SFDVKD. The CDR3 totals 16 residues. Here the CDR3 reads CATSDSRVGTYNEQFF. As DNA, the CDR3 is TGTGCCACCAGTGATTCCAGGGTTGGGACCTACAATGAGCAGTTCTTC.

This clonotype was seen only a few times. CDR3 nucleotides: TGTGCCAGCAGCCAAGATATGGGACGGATGAACACTGAAGCTTTCTTT. Its translation is CASSQDMGRMNTEAFF. The J gene is TRBJ1-1, the V gene TRBV3-1; maybe TRBD1 (5 bases). CDR3 length equals 16 residues. Trimming cost V 0 bases and J 0 bases, with 11 bases left between them. CDR1 is LGHDT and CDR2 is YNNKEL in the germline V gene (reference sequence).

The V gene is TRBV9, the J gene TRBJ1-1; a weak D match, TRBD1 (5 bases). Deletions cut 0 bases from V and 5 bases from J, with 14 bases between. Per germline, CDR1 SGDLS and CDR2 YYNGEE. CDR3 length: 15 amino acids. The CDR3 nucleotides read TGTGCCAGCAGCGTAGAAAGTACAGGTCGGACTGAAGCTTTCTTT. Translated, it gives CASSVESTGRTEAFF.

The chain couples TRBV6-1 to TRBJ2-7; TRBD1 matches at 9 bases. Trimming at V came to 3 bases and at J to 5 bases, leaving 5 bases not matched to a gene. The CDR3 is 14 amino acids. The germline V gene has CDR1 MNHNS and CDR2 SASEGT. In DNA, the CDR3 is TGTGCCAGCAGTGATTTGGGACAGGGCAACGAGCAGTACTTC. This sequence encodes CASSDLGQGNEQYF.

This clonotype was counted a few times. The V and J genes are TRBV6-5 and TRBJ2-3; TRBD1 or TRBD2 may be the D gene (5 bases each). The CDR3 has 17 amino acids. V was shortened by 0 bases and J by 1 base, with 14 bases between the two germline ends. Germline V gene data show CDR1 as MNHEY and CDR2 as SVGAGI. The CDR3 loop reads CASSYSGTVSRTDTQYF. CDR3 nucleotide sequence: TGTGCCAGCAGTTACTCCGGGACGGTCTCTCGCACAGATACGCAGTATTTT.

The gene calls are TRBV7-9 and TRBJ2-3; TRBD2 is a possible D gene (6 bases). There are 14 residues in the CDR3. Germline assignment: CDR1 SEHNR and CDR2 FQNEAQ (reference sequence). Trimming left V 5 bases short and J 2 bases short, with 11 bases between. Here the CDR3 reads CASSAGLYTDTQYF. The DNA for the CDR3 is TGTGCCAGCAGCGCGGGACTGTACACAGATACGCAGTATTTT.

This clonotype was seen at least ten times. The chain employs TRBV9 and TRBJ2-1; D not certain. V lost 3 bases and J 0 bases, leaving 10 bases between the germline ends. The CDR3 extends over 15 amino acids. CDR1 and CDR2 from the germline V gene are SGDLS and YYNGEE. CDR3 in amino acids: CASSAQSVSYNEQFF. CDR3 DNA: TGTGCCAGCAGCGCCCAAAGTGTCTCCTACAATGAGCAGTTCTTC.

This clonotype has ten or more counts. The chain uses TRBV6-5 and TRBJ2-1; D is unclear. Trimming cost V 3 bases and J 6 bases, with 6 bases left between them. The CDR3 contains 12 residues. Germline V CDR1 and CDR2: MNHEY, SVGAGI. This chain's CDR3 is CASSYGGNEQFF. DNA for the CDR3: TGTGCCAGCAGTTATGGTGGCAATGAGCAGTTCTTC.

This clonotype was seen more than once but under ten times. This chain joins TRBV9 and TRBJ2-3, with 9 nucleotides matching TRBD2. The germline CDR1 and CDR2 sequences are SGDLS and YYNGEE. V lost 0 bases, J lost 1 base, and 3 bases stayed unmatched. This CDR3 spans 16 amino acids. The CDR3: CASSVVIAGGTDTQYF. CDR3 sequence (DNA): TGTGCCAGCAGCGTAGTGATAGCGGGGGGCACAGATACGCAGTATTTT.

As for this clonotype: Because the CDR3 is missing its conserved closing phenylalanine or tryptophan, this is likely a read error. This sequence joins TRBV29-1 and TRBJ2-1; possibly TRBD1 for D (6 bases). The CDR3 has 12 amino acids. Germline lookup yields CDR1 SQVTM and CDR2 ANQGSEA. The chain's CDR3 is CTSAGAGNEQFL. DNA for the CDR3: TGCACCAGCGCAGGGGCCGGCAATGAGCAGTTCTTA.

The chain links TRBV2 to TRBJ1-2; 12 positions agree with TRBD1. J was trimmed by 4 bases and V by 10 bases; bases with no gene match: 10. The CDR3 runs to 15 residues. CDR1 SNHLY and CDR2 FYNNEI come from the germline V gene. CDR3 loop: CAIPTGTGGRYGYTF. CDR3 coding DNA: TGTGCCATACCCACCGGGACAGGGGGCCGCTATGGCTACACCTTC.

This chain links TRBV7-2 with TRBJ2-1, with 7 bases fitting TRBD2. Per the germline V gene, CDR1 is SGHTA and CDR2 is FQGNSA. This CDR3 is built from 16 residues. Trimming at V came to 0 bases and at J to 11 bases, leaving 13 bases not matched to a gene. The CDR3 loop is CASSLAPPTSVRKQFF. CDR3 bases: TGTGCCAGCAGCTTAGCGCCACCTACTAGCGTACGCAAGCAGTTCTTC.

The chain couples TRBV12-3 or TRBV12-4 to TRBJ2-3, with D possibly being TRBD1 (5 bases). Trimming removed 7 bases from V and 6 bases from J, with 8 bases in between. The CDR3 runs to 11 residues. The CDR3 DNA reads as TGTGCCAGCAACCAGGGTGATACGCAGTATTTT. Amino acid sequence: CASNQGDTQYF.

This clonotype was found a few times. V usage is TRBV6-5 and J usage is TRBJ2-3; 9 positions agree with TRBD1. CDR1 is MNHEY and CDR2 is SVGAGI in the germline V gene. The CDR3 consists of 15 residues. The junction had 4 bases not matched to a gene; V was cut back by 6 bases and J by 0 bases. CDR3 amino acids: CASSWDRDSTDTQYF. CDR3 bases: TGTGCCAGCAGCTGGGACAGGGACAGCACAGATACGCAGTATTTT.

J is TRBJ2-5 and V is TRBV7-7, with D perhaps TRBD1 (5 bases). Trimming pared 6 bases from V and 2 bases from J, leaving 16 bases between. Germline lookup yields CDR1 SSHAT and CDR2 FNYEAQ (reference sequence). The CDR3 contains 15 residues. The CDR3 spells CASSLSTASQETQYF. The CDR3 DNA reads as TGTGCCAGCAGTTTATCGACAGCCTCACAAGAGACCCAGTACTTC.

V usage is TRBV9 and J usage is TRBJ1-1; the D is unclear. Germline lookup yields CDR1 SGDLS and CDR2 YYNGEE. V lost 0 bases and J 5 bases, leaving 11 bases between the germline ends. The CDR3 loop spans 14 amino acids. The CDR3 DNA sequence: TGTGCCAGCAGCGTAGCGTCGTCTAGTACTGAAGCTTTCTTT. It is translated as CASSVASSSTEAFF.

The CDR3 DNA reads as TGTGCCAGCAGTTACACCAGCAATCAGCCCCAGCATTTT. This gives the protein CASSYTSNQPQHF. This chain links TRBV12-3 or TRBV12-4 with TRBJ1-5, with unresolved D. This CDR3 spans 13 amino acids. Trimming cost V 4 bases and J 1 base, with 5 bases left between them.

The gene calls are TRBV7-8 and TRBJ2-3; D not resolved. Trimming took 1 base from V and 3 from J, leaving 17 bases between them. CDR1 and CDR2 (germline): SGHVS, FQNEAQ. The CDR3 runs to 17 residues. The CDR3 spells CASSLEGNNFRTDTQYF. The CDR3 DNA reads TGTGCCAGCAGCTTAGAAGGAAATAATTTCCGTACAGATACGCAGTATTTT.

This rearrangement joins TRBV7-3 to TRBJ2-1, with 7 bases fitting TRBD2. The CDR3 is 15 residues long. J was trimmed by 7 bases and V by 8 bases; bases with no gene match: 14. The germline V gene has CDR1 SGHTA and CDR2 FQGTGA. CDR3 sequence (DNA): TGTGCCAGCGCTCCGACGCGGCTAGCGGAGAATGAGCAGTTCTTC. Translation: CASAPTRLAENEQFF.

This sequence joins TRBV12-3 or TRBV12-4 and TRBJ2-3, with D possibly matching TRBD2 (6 bases). The CDR3 is 12 residues long. The V end lost 5 bases, the J end lost 7 bases, and 10 bases lay between the germline ends. CDR3 amino acids: CASSAGLNTQYF. The CDR3 DNA reads as TGTGCCAGCAGTGCTGGACTAAATACGCAGTATTTT.

The V and J genes are TRBV29-1 and TRBJ1-1, with D hard to call. Germline V gives CDR1 SQVTM, CDR2 ANQGSEA. The CDR3 extends over 12 amino acids. V was shortened by 7 bases and J by 4 bases, with 13 bases between the two germline ends. The CDR3 region is CSAGMVGTEAFF. In nucleotides, the CDR3 is TGCAGCGCGGGAATGGTTGGCACTGAAGCTTTCTTT.

This clonotype came up a few times. The V call is TRBV9, the J call TRBJ2-7; TRBD2 is a possible D gene (6 bases). Between the trimmed V and J ends, which lost 7 bases and 2 bases, there was a span of 16 bases. Germline-derived CDR1 and CDR2 are SGDLS and YYNGEE. The CDR3 extends over 14 amino acids. The DNA for the CDR3 is TGTGCCAGCGGGGGTGGCGGGACCCCCTACGAGCAGTACTTC. The encoded protein is CASGGGGTPYEQYF.

The J gene is TRBJ2-1, the V gene TRBV6-5; D might be TRBD2 (6 bases). The CDR3 contains 15 residues. Between the trimmed V and J ends, which lost 5 bases and 2 bases, there was a span of 13 bases. Germline V gives CDR1 MNHEY, CDR2 SVGAGI. The CDR3 loop reads CASSPRGVTYNEQFF. In DNA, the CDR3 is TGTGCCAGCAGTCCACGCGGGGTGACCTACAATGAGCAGTTCTTC.

V and J are TRBV7-8 and TRBJ2-3; D is perhaps TRBD2 (6 bases). V lost 5 bases, J lost 5 bases, and 20 bases lay in between. The CDR3 contains 16 residues. CDR1 and CDR2 from the germline V gene are SGHVS and FQNEAQ. CDR3 sequence reads: CASSPLRGGALDTQYF. CDR3 coding DNA: TGTGCCAGCAGCCCTCTGCGGGGAGGAGCCCTAGATACGCAGTATTTT.

J is TRBJ1-1 and V is TRBV4-3; no firm D call. The CDR3 runs to 15 residues. The germline CDR1 and CDR2 sequences are LGHNA and YSLEER. V was trimmed by 0 bases and J by 0 bases, leaving 8 bases between them. The CDR3 sequence is CASSQDGLLNTEAFF. The CDR3 DNA reads as TGCGCCAGCAGCCAAGATGGGTTACTGAACACTGAAGCTTTCTTT.

The chain recombines TRBV11-3 with TRBJ1-2, with D perhaps matching TRBD1 (5 bases). The CDR3 covers 13 residues. V was pared by 3 bases and J by 4 bases, with 9 bases between. Germline loops: CDR1 SGHNT, CDR2 YENEEA. The DNA of the CDR3 is TGTGCCAGCAGCTTGACAGCCACCTATGGCTACACCTTC. The encoded protein is CASSLTATYGYTF.

This clonotype was counted a few times. The chain employs TRBV20-1 and TRBJ2-7; D call uncertain. The CDR3 sequence is 12 residues long. Trimming cost V 4 bases and J 2 bases, with 9 bases left between them. The germline V gene has CDR1 DFQATT and CDR2 SNEGSKA (reference sequence). In DNA, the CDR3 is TGCAGTGCTAAAGACGGTGCCTACGAGCAGTACTTC. Translation gives CSAKDGAYEQYF.